These 5 T cell receptor beta chains were all obtained from the same sample, sequenced in a study of T cells in Graves' hyperthyroidism and ophthalmopathy. TCR beta CDR3 regions were amplified from RNA. Using the HTBI primer set, a first-round RT-PCR was run on the TCR CDR3. In TCRdb, the multiplex PCR reads were re-called with MiXCR into one record per CDR3 protein. The data hold roughly 510,000 distinct CDR3 sequences, with about a fifth observed a single time. The sample was blood. These receptors were collected from a man aged 18 to 29 with Graves' hyperthyroidism.

The chain carries TRBV6-1 and TRBJ1-1; the D is unclear. CDR1 is MNHNS, CDR2 SASEGT, per germline. V was trimmed by 1 base and J by 3 bases, leaving 12 bases between them. CDR3 size: 15 residues. CDR3 DNA: TGTGCCAGCAGTGAAGTAGGTCGGAGGGACACTGAAGCTTTCTTT. Its translation: CASSEVGRRDTEAFF.

This clonotype was counted ten times or more. The J gene is TRBJ1-1, the V gene TRBV5-1; possibly TRBD1 for D (5 bases). The CDR3 is 15 residues long. Germline values: CDR1 SGHRS, CDR2 YFSETQ. The V end was cut by 3 bases, the J end by 5 bases, with 17 bases between. CDR3 bases: TGCGCCAGCAGCTGGGGGGGGACCCGAGAGACTGAAGCTTTCTTT. Its protein is CASSWGGTRETEAFF.

This clonotype was observed at least ten times. DNA of the CDR3: TGTGCCAGCAGTTACGGCCCCAACCTGGGGCAGTACTTC. It encodes CASSYGPNLGQYF. This chain uses TRBV27 with TRBJ2-7; D not certain. V shed 4 bases and J shed 9 bases, with 16 bases lying between them. Germline CDR1 reads MNHEY; CDR2 reads SMNVEV (reference sequence). This CDR3 is 13 amino acids long.

Notes on this clonotype: This may arise from a read error, as a much more abundant clone is one base away. The rearrangement links TRBV30 to TRBJ1-1; possibly TRBD1 for D (5 bases). The CDR3 length is 13 residues. Germline-derived CDR1 and CDR2 are GTSNPN and SVGIG (reference sequence). In DNA form, the CDR3 reads TGTGCCTGCCAGTCCCAAGGTGGGGGAGAAGCTTGCTTT. Protein product: CACQSQGGGEACF.

Many counts were recorded for this clonotype. This chain links TRBV7-9 with TRBJ1-2; 7 nucleotides match TRBD1. V trimming: 1 base; J trimming: 5 bases; junction bases outside the gene matches: 7. Germline V CDR1 and CDR2: SEHNR, FQNEAQ (reference sequence). The CDR3 runs 15 residues. The CDR3, as DNA: TGTGCCAGCAGCTTAGGCCGACAGGGACGATATGGCTACACCTTC. Its protein product is CASSLGRQGRYGYTF.